The TCR beta chain described here comes from a study of OX40 agonist ivuxolimab in advanced cancers. Sequencing was performed with immunoSEQ multiplex PCR; in TCRdb, only in-frame clones are kept and a portion is missing. In the table there are tens of thousands of clones, 75% to 95% of which are singletons. Unmatched junction bases numbered 9, after V lost 9 bases and J lost 4 bases. The CDR3 contains 15 residues. Germline assignment: CDR1 LNHDA and CDR2 SQIVND (reference sequence). This TCR derives from an adult with an advanced solid tumor such as melanoma, head and neck, liver or kidney cancer. Sequencing was performed on CD4+ or CD8+ T cells sorted from blood, taken in a trial of the OX40 agonist ivuxolimab. This sequence joins TRBV19 and TRBJ2-2; TRBD1 agrees at 9 bases. The CDR3 loop is CASDPGQGFTGELFF. The DNA for the CDR3 is TGTGCCAGCGACCCGGGACAGGGCTTCACCGGGGAGCTGTTTTTT.